The TCR beta chain under discussion was sequenced for a study of blood T cell repertoires in COVID-19. Study background: COVID-19 samples collected from the United States, Italy and Spain covered acute and convalescent phases. Nucleic acid was either cDNA or gDNA, and it came from T cells, B-cell-depleted T cells, or PBMCs.

This table comes from immunoSEQ multiplex PCR, and its TCRdb copy is limited to in-frame clones, with some not included. The data contain about 250,000 clones, roughly 82% of them singletons. The sequence was collected from a woman between 70 and 85 years old with acute or convalescent COVID-19. The source material was peripheral blood.

The CDR3, as DNA: TGTGCCAGCAGCCCTTTAACTGGAAACACCATATATTTT. Translated, it gives CASSPLTGNTIYF. The chain links TRBV7-9 to TRBJ1-3; D is uncertain. CDR3 length: 13 amino acids. The germline V gene has CDR1 SEHNR and CDR2 FQNEAQ (reference sequence). V gave up 5 bases and J gave up 2 bases, with 7 bases separating them. The full variable domain, in which reference TRBV7-9 and TRBJ1-3 provide the parts outside the CDR3, is DTGVSQNPRHKITKRGQNVTFRCDPISEHNRLYWYRQTLGQGPEFLTYFQNEAQLEKSRLLSDRFSAERPKGSFSTLEIQRTEQGDSAMYLCASSPLTGNTIYFGEGSWLTVV.